This T cell receptor beta chain is drawn from a study of T cells expressing NK-cell markers. Overall study context: Beta-chain profiling covered CD3+CD56+NKG2C+, CD3+CD56+NKG2C- and CD3+CD56-NKG2C+ sorted subsets. Serological testing identified seven of the eight sequenced donors as HCMV-seropositive and one as seronegative. Overall study results and limits: The study found these clonotypes also leading the CD3+CD56-NKG2C+ fraction in a few donors.

A 5'RACE template switching approach incorporating UMIs was used to make TCR beta cDNA. TCRdb re-called the 5' RACE reads and shows each CDR3 protein once, DNA omitted. This listing includes some 140,000 distinct CDR3 sequences. This CDR3 is 15 amino acids long. Germline assignment: CDR1 SGHRS and CDR2 YFSETQ. On this clonotype: No antigen is known for it.

The receptor was isolated from a woman aged 50 to 60 in good health. The J gene is TRBJ2-7, the V gene TRBV5-1; TCRdb proposes TRBD2, but this gene call is untestable without DNA. Sequencing was carried out using blood T cells: a sorted CD56 or NKG2C T cell subset, CD4+ or CD8+ T cells, or bulk PBMC T cells (not recorded which). The CDR3 loop reads CASSLTAGGLYEQYF.